This T cell receptor beta chain came from a study of PD-1 blockade in classical Hodgkin lymphoma. The study's findings and limits: Nothing has yet pinned down what causes the repertoire differences, possibly disease activity or prior therapy. Newly diagnosed patients reportedly trailed healthy donors in baseline TCR diversity.

CDR3 length: 14 amino acids. The V end lost 4 bases, the J end lost 6 bases, and 15 bases lay between the germline ends. Germline lookup yields CDR1 ENHRY and CDR2 SYGVKD. Remarks on this clone: Its antigen is as yet unknown.

The time point is: newly diagnosed, previously untreated cHL patient sample. What served as comparison were PBMCs in newly diagnosed, untreated classical Hodgkin lymphoma. The protocol was immunoSEQ multiplex PCR, while the TCRdb copy is restricted to in-frame clones and leaves out a portion. This sample has about 30,000 clones, with 80% to 95% found just once. The sequenced material came from peripheral blood mononuclear cells (PBMCs). This chain uses TRBV10-3 with TRBJ1-1; D gene ambiguous. The origin of this receptor is a human donor with classical Hodgkin lymphoma. CDR3 in amino acids: CAISVTLEGPEAFF. DNA of the CDR3: TGTGCCATCAGTGTAACATTGGAGGGTCCTGAAGCTTTCTTT.